The 9 T cell receptor beta chains reported below all come from one sample, sequenced in a study of blood T cell repertoires in COVID-19. Repertoires were generated with immunoSEQ multiplex PCR, while TCRdb's copy carries only in-frame clones and drops some. The sample has over 400,000 clones, approximately 90% seen once. Sequencing was carried out using peripheral blood. Receptor source: a woman aged 25 to 39 with active or convalescent COVID-19.

V gene TRBV6-5 combines with J gene TRBJ1-1; TRBD1 agrees at 10 bases. The CDR3 is 15 residues long. CDR1 is MNHEY and CDR2 is SVGAGI in the germline V gene. The junction had 6 bases not matched to a gene; V was cut back by 4 bases and J by 4 bases. The DNA for the CDR3 is TGTGCCAGCAGTTCCCGGACAGGGGGTGCCACTGAAGCTTTCTTT. Its translation: CASSSRTGGATEAFF.

This chain connects TRBV3-1 (or the pseudogene TRBV3-2) to TRBJ2-7, with D perhaps matching TRBD2 (6 bases). V dropped 4 bases and J dropped 1 base, with 17 bases sitting between them. CDR3 size: 16 residues. The germline gives CDR1 LGHDT, CDR2 YNNKEL (reference sequence). CDR3 region: CASSPRWDFRSYEQYF. The DNA for the CDR3 is TGTGCCAGCAGCCCCCGGTGGGACTTCCGATCCTACGAGCAGTACTTC.

The sample holds one count of this clone. V and J are TRBV10-3 and TRBJ2-2; 11 bases match TRBD2. J was trimmed by 2 bases and V by 3 bases; bases with no gene match: 5. The CDR3 loop spans 17 amino acids. The germline CDR1 and CDR2 sequences are ENHRY and SYGVKD. CDR3 in DNA: TGTGCCATCAGTGAACCTGGGACTAGCGGAAACACCGGGGAGCTGTTTTTT. It yields the protein CAISEPGTSGNTGELFF.

This chain links TRBV10-2 with TRBJ1-5; the D is unclear. The CDR3 is 13 amino acids. V shed 6 bases and J shed 2 bases, with 8 bases lying between them. The germline V gene has CDR1 WSHSY and CDR2 SAAADI. The CDR3 bases are TGCGCCAGCAGCGAAACAGGCAATCAGCCCCAGCATTTT. Protein product: CASSETGNQPQHF.

This clone was seen once. The chain recombines TRBV9 with TRBJ2-1, with 12 bases identical to TRBD2. The ends lost 3 bases at V and 7 bases at J; junction bases unmatched: 8. CDR1 is SGDLS, CDR2 YYNGEE, per germline. This CDR3 spans 16 amino acids. CDR3 region: CASSAQGLAGRNEQFF. CDR3 coding DNA: TGTGCCAGCAGCGCTCAAGGACTAGCGGGAAGGAATGAGCAGTTCTTC.

The genes are TRBV6-2 or TRBV6-3 and TRBJ2-1, with 12 bases aligning to TRBD2. Germline trimming cut 3 bases from V and 0 bases from J; bases unmatched to any gene: 6. The CDR3 extends over 18 amino acids. Germline V CDR1 and CDR2: MNHEY, SVGEGT. CDR3 sequence reads: CASSYRLAGASSYNEQFF. CDR3 sequence (DNA): TGTGCCAGCAGTTATAGACTAGCGGGGGCCAGCTCCTACAATGAGCAGTTCTTC.

J is TRBJ2-3 and V is TRBV9, with 7 bases matching TRBD2. Germline V gives CDR1 SGDLS, CDR2 YYNGEE. The CDR3 runs to 16 residues. Trimming at V came to 4 bases and at J to 4 bases, leaving 12 bases not matched to a gene. The CDR3 DNA reads TGTGCCAGCAGCTCCCTCGGGGGGAGGGCCTCAGATACGCAGTATTTT. It translates to CASSSLGGRASDTQYF.

The chain links TRBV4-1 to TRBJ2-1; TRBD2 agrees at 8 bases. The CDR3 length is 14 residues. After removal of 0 bases from V and 10 bases from J, the junction contained 5 bases not matched to a gene. Germline V gives CDR1 MGHRA, CDR2 YSYEKL. Written as DNA, the CDR3 is TGCGCCAGCAGCCAAGATAATGTAGCGGGAGAGCAGTTCTTC. Residues: CASSQDNVAGEQFF.

This clone was observed a single time. This chain connects TRBV2 to TRBJ1-1; 8 nucleotides align to TRBD1. This CDR3 comprises 13 residues. From germline, CDR1 is SNHLY and CDR2 FYNNEI. Losses at the gene ends were 8 bases for V and 6 bases for J; bases not matched to a gene: 8. CDR3: CASWLQGASEAFF. The CDR3 DNA sequence: TGTGCCAGCTGGCTTCAGGGGGCTTCTGAAGCTTTCTTT.